Listed below are T cell receptor beta chains from one sample, sequenced in a study of regulatory T cells in long-lasting Graves disease. TCRdb re-derived calls from the multiplex PCR reads in MiXCR, one entry per CDR3 protein. The repertoire holds approximately 690,000 distinct CDR3 sequences, 25% to 35% seen once, with around 42% in the top ten. The sample here was peripheral blood mononuclear cells (PBMCs), taken when the disease was refractory, from a patient treated with antithyroid drugs. All receptors come from a female donor with Graves disease. CDR3s include the opening cysteine and the closing phenylalanine or tryptophan. D genes are given only for firm matches. The size field is filled for only some rows; it gives once, few, many or a size class.

16 | TRBJ2-1 | NA | TRBD2 | TRBV7-6 | CASSLGSGRASNEQFF | TGTGCCAGCAGCTTAGGGAGCGGGAGGGCCAGCAATGAGCAGTTCTTC
14 | TRBJ2-1 | many | TRBD2 | TRBV20-1 | CSAERSGSHNEQFF | TGCAGTGCCGAAAGAAGCGGGAGCCACAATGAGCAGTTCTTC
17 | TRBJ2-3 | NA | NA | TRBV28 | CASSSPFQGDLTDTQYF | TGTGCCAGCAGTTCTCCCTTCCAGGGCGACCTCACAGATACGCAGTATTTT
14 | TRBJ1-6 | NA | NA | TRBV5-6 | CASSLGQANSPLHF | TGTGCCAGCAGCTTGGGGCAGGCTAATTCACCCCTCCACTTT
14 | TRBJ1-2 | few | TRBD1 | TRBV5-1 | CASSHGQGLGGYTF | TGCGCCAGCAGCCATGGACAGGGCCTAGGAGGCTACACCTTC
13 | TRBJ1-1 | NA | NA | TRBV6-5 | CASSYIENTEAFF | TGTGCCAGCAGTTACATTGAGAACACTGAAGCTTTCTTT
12 | TRBJ1-4 | few | NA | TRBV28 | CASSLEVGKLFF | TGTGCCAGCAGTTTAGAGGTCGGAAAACTGTTTTTT
12 | TRBJ2-5 | many | NA | TRBV29-1 | CSVEWGIETQYF | TGCAGCGTTGAATGGGGGATTGAGACCCAGTACTTC
16 | TRBJ1-2 | NA | TRBD1 | TRBV29-1 | CSGTDGTGLNENGYTF | TGCAGCGGAACCGACGGGACAGGACTAAATGAGAATGGCTACACCTTC
17 | TRBJ1-1 | few | NA | TRBV12-3/TRBV12-4 | CASSPQPRVRVNTEAFF | TGTGCCAGCAGTCCCCAACCACGGGTCAGGGTGAACACTGAAGCTTTCTTT
16 | TRBJ2-7 | few | TRBD2 | TRBV6-1 | CASSRASGSATYEQYF | TGTGCCAGCAGCCGCGCTAGCGGGAGTGCGACCTACGAGCAGTACTTC
15 | TRBJ1-1 | few | NA | TRBV6-1 | CASSTGVSGRVEAFF | TGTGCCAGCAGTACCGGTGTGAGTGGTAGAGTTGAAGCTTTCTTT
15 | TRBJ2-5 | NA | NA | TRBV4-1 | CASSQDPGAQETQYF | TGCGCCAGCAGCCAAGATCCCGGGGCCCAAGAGACCCAGTACTTC
23 | TRBJ2-7 | few | NA | TRBV27 | CASSSRKGTGGTSGSGSSYEQYF | TGTGCCAGCAGTTCTAGGAAAGGGACAGGGGGCACTAGCGGGAGTGGAAGTTCCTACGAGCAGTACTTC
15 | TRBJ1-2 | few | TRBD1 | TRBV3-1 | CASSFKAGQGVGYTF | TGTGCCAGCAGCTTCAAGGCGGGACAGGGAGTCGGCTACACCTTC
17 | TRBJ2-5 | NA | NA | TRBV6-1 | CASSESPSGLNQETQYF | TGTGCCAGCAGTGAAAGTCCGTCGGGCCTCAACCAAGAGACCCAGTACTTC
15 | TRBJ2-2 | NA | NA | TRBV5-1 | CASSSTTGRNGELFF | TGCGCCAGCAGCTCTACGACAGGGAGGAACGGGGAGCTGTTTTTT
15 | TRBJ1-4 | NA | NA | TRBV7-2 | CASSPDDRWNEKLFF | TGTGCCAGCAGCCCCGACGACAGGTGGAATGAAAAACTGTTTTTT
13 | TRBJ2-7 | NA | NA | TRBV6-2/TRBV6-3 | CASGIRRADEQYF | TGTGCCAGCGGAATTAGGAGGGCCGACGAGCAGTACTTC
14 | TRBJ2-5 | few | TRBD1 | TRBV6-1 | CASEKGAMEETQYF | TGTGCCAGCGAGAAGGGGGCAATGGAAGAGACCCAGTACTTC